One sample yielded the 30 T cell receptor beta chains listed below, sequenced in a study of OX40 agonist ivuxolimab in advanced cancers. Data came from immunoSEQ multiplex PCR; TCRdb stores just in-frame clones and leaves some out. Of some 38,000 clones listed, around 89% are singletons. This sample comprised CD4+ or CD8+ T cells sorted from blood, obtained in a trial of the OX40 agonist ivuxolimab. The receptor set was obtained from an adult with an advanced solid tumor such as melanoma, head and neck, liver or kidney cancer.

V usage is TRBV19 and J usage is TRBJ1-2, with 8 bases fitting TRBD1. CDR1 is LNHDA and CDR2 is SQIVND in the germline V gene (reference sequence). CDR3 length: 14 amino acids. After removal of 2 bases from V and 6 bases from J, the junction contained 5 bases not matched to a gene. CDR3 in DNA: TGTGCCAGTAGTATATATACAGGGGGGAATGGCTACACCTTC. This codes for CASSIYTGGNGYTF.

This clone was picked up one time. The rearrangement joins TRBV5-5 to TRBJ1-5, with 10 nucleotides matching TRBD1. CDR3 length: 17 amino acids. V dropped 1 base and J dropped 4; count of bases not matched to a gene: 8. Germline assignment: CDR1 SGHKS and CDR2 YYEKEE (reference sequence). CDR3 nucleotide sequence: TGTGCCAGCAGCTTGTTTCCCGGACAGGGGGTGAATCAGCCCCAGCATTTT. Translating it yields CASSLFPGQGVNQPQHF. The complete variable domain, with remaining parts taken from reference TRBV5-5 and TRBJ1-5, reads DAGVTQSPTHLIKTRGQQVTLRCSPISGHKSVSWYQQVLGQGPQFIFQYYEKEERGRGNFPDRFSARQFPNYSSELNVNALLLGDSALYLCASSLFPGQGVNQPQHFGDGTRLSIL.

The chain recombines TRBV7-2 with TRBJ1-3; no firm D call. Trimming removed 5 bases from V and 3 bases from J, with 14 bases in between. The CDR3 is 15 amino acids. Germline V gene lookup returns CDR1 SGHTA and CDR2 FQGNSA. CDR3 region: CASSPYGLLGNTIYF. CDR3 DNA sequence: TGTGCCAGCAGCCCCTATGGGCTGCTTGGAAACACCATATATTTT.

The chain has TRBV28 and TRBJ1-3; no firm D call. Germline CDR1 MDHEN, CDR2 SYDVKM. The CDR3 is 17 residues long. Deletions cut 2 bases from V and 2 bases from J, with 16 bases between. The CDR3: CASSLPGSVTAGNTIYF. CDR3 sequence (DNA): TGTGCCAGCAGTTTACCGGGTTCGGTAACGGCTGGAAACACCATATATTTT.

The chain recombines TRBV5-5 with TRBJ2-3, with no clear D. CDR3 length: 17 amino acids. V shed 2 bases and J shed 4 bases, with 20 bases lying between them. Germline values: CDR1 SGHKS, CDR2 YYEKEE (reference sequence). The CDR3 coding sequence is TGTGCCAGCAGCTTACGGGCAGCCCCTGGGGTAGCAGATACGCAGTATTTT. This gives the protein CASSLRAAPGVADTQYF.

The rearrangement joins TRBV5-1 to TRBJ1-1, with TRBD1 matching over 7 bases. Germline V gene lookup returns CDR1 SGHRS and CDR2 YFSETQ. Losses at the gene ends were 7 bases for V and 7 bases for J; bases not matched to a gene: 10. This CDR3 contains 13 residues. The CDR3 reads CASGGQPESEAFF. CDR3 in DNA: TGCGCCAGCGGGGGACAGCCCGAAAGTGAAGCTTTCTTT. Using reference TRBV5-1 and TRBJ1-1 for the parts outside the CDR3, the full variable domain is KAGVTQTPRYLIKTRGQQVTLSCSPISGHRSVSWYQQTPGQGLQFLFEYFSETQRNKGNFPGRFSGRQFSNSRSEMNVSTLELGDSALYLCASGGQPESEAFFGQGTRLTVV.

The chain recombines TRBV18 with TRBJ2-1; no reliable D call. The CDR3 contains 16 residues. The germline CDR1 and CDR2 sequences are KGHSH and LQKENI. V was trimmed by 0 bases and J by 3 bases, leaving 12 bases between them. CDR3 bases: TGTGCCAGCTCACCACCTTTTTTAACAGACTACAATGAGCAGTTCTTC. Its protein is CASSPPFLTDYNEQFF. Filled out from reference TRBV18 and TRBJ2-1, the complete variable domain reads NAGVMQNPRHLVRRRGQEARLRCSPMKGHSHVYWYRQLPEEGLKFMVYLQKENIIDESGMPKERFSAEFPKEGPSILRIQQVVRGDSAAYFCASSPPFLTDYNEQFFGPGTRLTVL.

The rearrangement uses TRBV2 and TRBJ1-2; TRBD1 might be the D (5 bases). V lost 9 bases, J lost 8 bases, and 16 bases lay in between. CDR3 size: 12 residues. Germline values: CDR1 SNHLY, CDR2 FYNNEI. The CDR3 here is CASDVGEIGYTF. CDR3 DNA sequence: TGTGCCAGTGACGTGGGGGAAATAGGCTACACCTTC.

The V and J genes are TRBV6-5 and TRBJ1-3, with D tentatively TRBD1 (5 bases). The CDR3 totals 14 residues. Germline V gene data show CDR1 as MNHEY and CDR2 as SVGAGI. V dropped 2 bases and J dropped 3 bases, with 8 bases sitting between them. The CDR3 sequence is CASSYTGRGNTIYF. The CDR3 region has the DNA TGTGCCAGCAGTTACACAGGTCGTGGAAACACCATATATTTT.

V and J are TRBV10-3 and TRBJ2-3; D gene unclear. With 3 bases removed from V and 4 bases from J, the gap between germline ends came to 5 bases. There are 12 residues in the CDR3. The germline V gene encodes CDR1 ENHRY and CDR2 SYGVKD. Here the CDR3 reads CAISEAADTQYF. The CDR3 nucleotides are TGTGCCATCAGTGAAGCTGCAGATACGCAGTATTTT.

This clone was seen just once. The rearrangement links TRBV7-8 to TRBJ2-7; 10 bases align to TRBD2. The CDR3 is 14 amino acids. The germline V gene has CDR1 SGHVS and CDR2 FQNEAQ. The junction had 5 bases not matched to a gene; V was cut back by 5 bases and J by 4 bases. The CDR3 loop reads CASSPRTSGYEQYF. The CDR3 coding sequence is TGTGCCAGCAGCCCCAGGACTAGCGGTTACGAGCAGTACTTC.

V is TRBV6-1 and J is TRBJ2-7; 11 bases agree with TRBD1. The germline V gene encodes CDR1 MNHNS and CDR2 SASEGT. J lost 3 bases, V lost 6 bases, and 4 bases had no gene match. This CDR3 has 14 residues. The CDR3 DNA is TGTGCCAGCAGACGGGACAGGGGGGACTACGAGCAGTACTTC. The encoded protein is CASRRDRGDYEQYF.

V gene TRBV5-1 combines with J gene TRBJ1-4; a weak D match, TRBD1 (6 bases). The germline V gene has CDR1 SGHRS and CDR2 YFSETQ. V shed 0 bases and J shed 7 bases, with 13 bases lying between them. CDR3 length equals 15 residues. The CDR3 DNA reads TGCGCCAGCAGCTTGGAGCAGGGGCAGCGTGAAAAACTGTTTTTT. Encoded protein: CASSLEQGQREKLFF.

V and J are TRBV7-2 and TRBJ2-7; possible D gene TRBD1, 7 bases. Germline assignment: CDR1 SGHTA and CDR2 FQGNSA. The CDR3 sequence is 15 residues long. Trimming removed 7 bases at V and 4 bases at J, with 20 bases between. The CDR3: CASIAPPQGGYEQYF. CDR3 coding DNA: TGTGCCAGCATCGCCCCCCCGCAGGGGGGATACGAGCAGTACTTC.

This clone has just one count. The V gene is TRBV4-1, the J gene TRBJ2-5, with D tentatively TRBD1 (6 bases). Trimming removed 4 bases from V and 0 bases from J, with 6 bases in between. Germline loops: CDR1 MGHRA, CDR2 YSYEKL. The CDR3 is 13 residues long. CDR3 sequence: CASSRTDQETQYF. In DNA, the CDR3 is TGCGCCAGCAGCCGGACAGACCAAGAGACCCAGTACTTC.

V usage is TRBV28 and J usage is TRBJ1-2; D might be TRBD1 (6 bases). The CDR3 consists of 15 residues. Per germline, CDR1 MDHEN and CDR2 SYDVKM. Between the trimmed V and J ends, which lost 5 bases and 0 bases, there was a span of 13 bases. The CDR3 is CASSPQGLANYGYTF. DNA for the CDR3: TGTGCCAGCAGTCCACAGGGCCTAGCTAACTATGGCTACACCTTC.

This chain links TRBV7-8 with TRBJ1-3; D call uncertain. The germline V gene has CDR1 SGHVS and CDR2 FQNEAQ. This CDR3 contains 15 residues. Trimming stripped 5 bases from V and 4 bases from J, with 15 bases between. CDR3 nucleotides: TGTGCCAGCAGCGTGTCGGATGGGAGGGGAAACACCATATATTTT. Protein sequence: CASSVSDGRGNTIYF.

The V and J genes are TRBV7-3 and TRBJ2-1; 8 bases match TRBD2. V lost 5 bases and J lost 5; bases outside the gene matches: 5. The CDR3 runs to 14 residues. Germline V lookup: CDR1 SGHTA, CDR2 FQGTGA. The CDR3 nucleotides read TGTGCCAGCAGCCAAGCGGGGGACAACAATGAGCAGTTCTTC. Protein: CASSQAGDNNEQFF.

The rearrangement uses TRBV9 and TRBJ1-4; the D is unclear. CDR1 and CDR2 (germline): SGDLS, YYNGEE. Deletions cut 0 bases from V and 8 bases from J, with 14 bases between. The CDR3 spans 15 residues. CDR3 sequence: CASSVDKERGEKLFF. CDR3 DNA sequence: TGTGCCAGCAGCGTAGATAAAGAAAGAGGAGAAAAACTGTTTTTT.

This sequence joins TRBV9 and TRBJ2-5, with TRBD1 matching over 7 bases. J gave up 0 bases and V 2 bases, and 7 bases lay outside the gene matches. Germline V gene data show CDR1 as SGDLS and CDR2 as YYNGEE. This CDR3 is 16 amino acids long. The CDR3 reads CASSVRGQANQETQYF. In DNA, the CDR3 is TGTGCCAGCAGCGTGAGAGGACAGGCAAACCAAGAGACCCAGTACTTC.

This chain connects TRBV19 to TRBJ2-5; D might be TRBD1 or TRBD2, each matching 5 bases. Trimming left V 6 bases short and J 1 base short, with 9 bases between. The CDR3 sequence is 13 residues long. CDR1 LNHDA and CDR2 SQIVND come from the germline V gene (reference sequence). The CDR3 protein is CASRRGAQETQYF. In DNA form, the CDR3 reads TGTGCCAGTAGAAGGGGAGCCCAAGAGACCCAGTACTTC. The variable domain in full, completed from reference TRBV19 and TRBJ2-5, reads DGGITQSPKYLFRKEGQNVTLSCEQNLNHDAMYWYRQDPGQGLRLIYYSQIVNDFQKGDIAEGYSVSREKKESFPLTVTSAQKNPTAFYLCASRRGAQETQYFGPGTRLLVL.

This chain links TRBV19 with TRBJ2-2; D is uncertain. Trimming removed 7 bases at V and 0 bases at J, with 9 bases between. CDR1 LNHDA and CDR2 SQIVND come from the germline V gene (reference sequence). The CDR3 extends over 14 amino acids. Written as DNA, the CDR3 is TGTGCCAGTATGCAGACGTCGAACACCGGGGAGCTGTTTTTT. This translates into CASMQTSNTGELFF.

This chain uses TRBV19 with TRBJ2-2, with 7 bases lining up with TRBD1. V shed 6 bases and J 5 bases; nucleotides not matched to a gene: 12. There are 16 residues in the CDR3. CDR1 and CDR2 from the germline V gene are LNHDA and SQIVND (reference sequence). This chain's CDR3 is CASSPPGTVMTGELFF. CDR3 sequence (DNA): TGTGCCAGTAGCCCCCCGGGGACAGTGATGACCGGGGAGCTGTTTTTT.

The gene calls are TRBV12-5 and TRBJ2-1; D is perhaps TRBD1 (5 bases). The CDR3 has 15 residues. CDR1 and CDR2 (germline): LGHNT, FRNRAP. V lost 6 bases and J lost 0, with 12 bases in between. In nucleotides, the CDR3 is TGTGCTAGTGGGTCAGACAGCATCTCCTACAATGAGCAGTTCTTC. Protein product: CASGSDSISYNEQFF.

The V gene is TRBV12-5, the J gene TRBJ2-3; D possibly corresponds to TRBD2 (6 bases). The CDR3 loop spans 18 amino acids. Germline lookup yields CDR1 LGHNT and CDR2 FRNRAP. Trimming cost V 2 bases and J 2 bases, with 20 bases left between them. Here the CDR3 reads CASGLPSYSGGITDTQYF. The CDR3 bases are TGTGCTAGTGGTTTGCCATCTTATAGTGGGGGGATCACAGATACGCAGTATTTT.

The chain carries TRBV19 and TRBJ2-5; D unclear. The CDR3 runs to 13 residues. Germline CDR1 is LNHDA and CDR2 is SQIVND (reference sequence). Trimming left V 6 bases short and J 1 base short, with 9 bases between. This chain's CDR3 is CASRSMFQETQYF. CDR3 bases: TGTGCCAGTAGATCGATGTTCCAAGAGACCCAGTACTTC.

The chain has TRBV5-1 and TRBJ2-1; D is unclear. V dropped 0 bases and J dropped 8 bases, with 6 bases sitting between them. Germline V gives CDR1 SGHRS, CDR2 YFSETQ. CDR3 size: 12 residues. The CDR3 loop reads CASSLASDEQFF. The CDR3 region has the DNA TGCGCCAGCAGCTTGGCGTCCGATGAGCAGTTCTTC.

The chain employs TRBV2 and TRBJ1-2; TRBD1 aligns across 11 bases. Germline V gives CDR1 SNHLY, CDR2 FYNNEI. The CDR3 has 14 residues. V lost 9 bases to trimming and J lost 6 bases; unmatched junction nucleotides: 9. CDR3 nucleotides: TGTGCCAGTAACCCAACGGACAGGGGGCATGGCTACACCTTC. It encodes CASNPTDRGHGYTF.

The chain links TRBV6-1 to TRBJ2-7; perhaps TRBD1 as D (6 bases). The CDR3 runs 15 residues. Trimming removed 4 bases from V and 2 bases from J, with 15 bases in between. CDR1 is MNHNS and CDR2 is SASEGT in the germline V gene. CDR3 in DNA: TGTGCCAGCAGTGCACCAGACAGGTTAGCCTACGAGCAGTACTTC. Translation: CASSAPDRLAYEQYF.

The gene calls are TRBV7-6 and TRBJ2-3; 8 nucleotides match TRBD2. The J segment lost 6 bases and the V segment lost 3 bases, leaving 5 bases of the junction unmatched. Germline V lookup: CDR1 SGHVS, CDR2 FNYEAQ. The CDR3 spans 14 residues. This chain's CDR3 is CASSFGGDLDTQYF. The CDR3 DNA reads as TGTGCCAGCAGCTTCGGGGGGGATCTGGATACGCAGTATTTT.